Reported below is one T cell receptor beta chain. These data belong to a study of blood T cell repertoires in COVID-19. The overall study: COVID-19 samples, acute and convalescent, were from the United States, Italy and Spain. T cells, B-cell-depleted T cells, or PBMCs supplied cDNA or gDNA.

V gave up 3 bases and J gave up 6 bases; unmatched junction bases: 7. Per germline, CDR1 SNHLY and CDR2 FYNNEI. This CDR3 is built from 14 residues. How the authors handled the data: Amplified reference gene primers provided the basis for estimating nucleated cell counts. TCRdb keeps only in-frame clones here, not all; method: immunoSEQ multiplex PCR. That table gives V, J and clone size, and the DNA gave D and trimming. The repertoire holds roughly 200,000 clones, roughly 86% seen once, with 3.5% to 4% in the top ten. Material for sequencing was PBMCs or T cells enriched from blood (not recorded which). The sequence was obtained from a woman between 25 and 40 years old with acute COVID-19. The chain recombines TRBV2 with TRBJ2-7; 8 bases align to TRBD2. The CDR3 bases are TGTGCCAGCAGTGACCCCGGGGGGGCCGGCGAGCAGTACTTC. It specifies CASSDPGGAGEQYF.